This T cell receptor beta chain was sequenced for a study of blood T cell repertoires in COVID-19. Germline lookup yields CDR1 MDHEN and CDR2 SYDVKM. The CDR3 has 17 amino acids. With 2 bases removed from V and 0 bases from J, the gap between germline ends came to 17 bases. TCRdb's table, derived via immunoSEQ multiplex PCR, lists solely in-frame clones and lacks some. The sample comprises 250,000 or so clones, about 90% of which are singletons, and 0.95% to 1.5% rests with the top ten. This chain connects TRBV28 to TRBJ2-7; D unclear. The sample was PBMCs or T cells enriched from blood (not recorded which). This clonotype originated in a human donor in a cohort exposed to, infected with or recovered from COVID-19 (not recorded which). The donor label of this sample is uncertain. CDR3 nucleotide sequence: TGTGCCAGCAGTTTACCAACCCCCCGGGTGTTCTCCTACGAGCAGTACTTC. It yields the protein CASSLPTPRVFSYEQYF.